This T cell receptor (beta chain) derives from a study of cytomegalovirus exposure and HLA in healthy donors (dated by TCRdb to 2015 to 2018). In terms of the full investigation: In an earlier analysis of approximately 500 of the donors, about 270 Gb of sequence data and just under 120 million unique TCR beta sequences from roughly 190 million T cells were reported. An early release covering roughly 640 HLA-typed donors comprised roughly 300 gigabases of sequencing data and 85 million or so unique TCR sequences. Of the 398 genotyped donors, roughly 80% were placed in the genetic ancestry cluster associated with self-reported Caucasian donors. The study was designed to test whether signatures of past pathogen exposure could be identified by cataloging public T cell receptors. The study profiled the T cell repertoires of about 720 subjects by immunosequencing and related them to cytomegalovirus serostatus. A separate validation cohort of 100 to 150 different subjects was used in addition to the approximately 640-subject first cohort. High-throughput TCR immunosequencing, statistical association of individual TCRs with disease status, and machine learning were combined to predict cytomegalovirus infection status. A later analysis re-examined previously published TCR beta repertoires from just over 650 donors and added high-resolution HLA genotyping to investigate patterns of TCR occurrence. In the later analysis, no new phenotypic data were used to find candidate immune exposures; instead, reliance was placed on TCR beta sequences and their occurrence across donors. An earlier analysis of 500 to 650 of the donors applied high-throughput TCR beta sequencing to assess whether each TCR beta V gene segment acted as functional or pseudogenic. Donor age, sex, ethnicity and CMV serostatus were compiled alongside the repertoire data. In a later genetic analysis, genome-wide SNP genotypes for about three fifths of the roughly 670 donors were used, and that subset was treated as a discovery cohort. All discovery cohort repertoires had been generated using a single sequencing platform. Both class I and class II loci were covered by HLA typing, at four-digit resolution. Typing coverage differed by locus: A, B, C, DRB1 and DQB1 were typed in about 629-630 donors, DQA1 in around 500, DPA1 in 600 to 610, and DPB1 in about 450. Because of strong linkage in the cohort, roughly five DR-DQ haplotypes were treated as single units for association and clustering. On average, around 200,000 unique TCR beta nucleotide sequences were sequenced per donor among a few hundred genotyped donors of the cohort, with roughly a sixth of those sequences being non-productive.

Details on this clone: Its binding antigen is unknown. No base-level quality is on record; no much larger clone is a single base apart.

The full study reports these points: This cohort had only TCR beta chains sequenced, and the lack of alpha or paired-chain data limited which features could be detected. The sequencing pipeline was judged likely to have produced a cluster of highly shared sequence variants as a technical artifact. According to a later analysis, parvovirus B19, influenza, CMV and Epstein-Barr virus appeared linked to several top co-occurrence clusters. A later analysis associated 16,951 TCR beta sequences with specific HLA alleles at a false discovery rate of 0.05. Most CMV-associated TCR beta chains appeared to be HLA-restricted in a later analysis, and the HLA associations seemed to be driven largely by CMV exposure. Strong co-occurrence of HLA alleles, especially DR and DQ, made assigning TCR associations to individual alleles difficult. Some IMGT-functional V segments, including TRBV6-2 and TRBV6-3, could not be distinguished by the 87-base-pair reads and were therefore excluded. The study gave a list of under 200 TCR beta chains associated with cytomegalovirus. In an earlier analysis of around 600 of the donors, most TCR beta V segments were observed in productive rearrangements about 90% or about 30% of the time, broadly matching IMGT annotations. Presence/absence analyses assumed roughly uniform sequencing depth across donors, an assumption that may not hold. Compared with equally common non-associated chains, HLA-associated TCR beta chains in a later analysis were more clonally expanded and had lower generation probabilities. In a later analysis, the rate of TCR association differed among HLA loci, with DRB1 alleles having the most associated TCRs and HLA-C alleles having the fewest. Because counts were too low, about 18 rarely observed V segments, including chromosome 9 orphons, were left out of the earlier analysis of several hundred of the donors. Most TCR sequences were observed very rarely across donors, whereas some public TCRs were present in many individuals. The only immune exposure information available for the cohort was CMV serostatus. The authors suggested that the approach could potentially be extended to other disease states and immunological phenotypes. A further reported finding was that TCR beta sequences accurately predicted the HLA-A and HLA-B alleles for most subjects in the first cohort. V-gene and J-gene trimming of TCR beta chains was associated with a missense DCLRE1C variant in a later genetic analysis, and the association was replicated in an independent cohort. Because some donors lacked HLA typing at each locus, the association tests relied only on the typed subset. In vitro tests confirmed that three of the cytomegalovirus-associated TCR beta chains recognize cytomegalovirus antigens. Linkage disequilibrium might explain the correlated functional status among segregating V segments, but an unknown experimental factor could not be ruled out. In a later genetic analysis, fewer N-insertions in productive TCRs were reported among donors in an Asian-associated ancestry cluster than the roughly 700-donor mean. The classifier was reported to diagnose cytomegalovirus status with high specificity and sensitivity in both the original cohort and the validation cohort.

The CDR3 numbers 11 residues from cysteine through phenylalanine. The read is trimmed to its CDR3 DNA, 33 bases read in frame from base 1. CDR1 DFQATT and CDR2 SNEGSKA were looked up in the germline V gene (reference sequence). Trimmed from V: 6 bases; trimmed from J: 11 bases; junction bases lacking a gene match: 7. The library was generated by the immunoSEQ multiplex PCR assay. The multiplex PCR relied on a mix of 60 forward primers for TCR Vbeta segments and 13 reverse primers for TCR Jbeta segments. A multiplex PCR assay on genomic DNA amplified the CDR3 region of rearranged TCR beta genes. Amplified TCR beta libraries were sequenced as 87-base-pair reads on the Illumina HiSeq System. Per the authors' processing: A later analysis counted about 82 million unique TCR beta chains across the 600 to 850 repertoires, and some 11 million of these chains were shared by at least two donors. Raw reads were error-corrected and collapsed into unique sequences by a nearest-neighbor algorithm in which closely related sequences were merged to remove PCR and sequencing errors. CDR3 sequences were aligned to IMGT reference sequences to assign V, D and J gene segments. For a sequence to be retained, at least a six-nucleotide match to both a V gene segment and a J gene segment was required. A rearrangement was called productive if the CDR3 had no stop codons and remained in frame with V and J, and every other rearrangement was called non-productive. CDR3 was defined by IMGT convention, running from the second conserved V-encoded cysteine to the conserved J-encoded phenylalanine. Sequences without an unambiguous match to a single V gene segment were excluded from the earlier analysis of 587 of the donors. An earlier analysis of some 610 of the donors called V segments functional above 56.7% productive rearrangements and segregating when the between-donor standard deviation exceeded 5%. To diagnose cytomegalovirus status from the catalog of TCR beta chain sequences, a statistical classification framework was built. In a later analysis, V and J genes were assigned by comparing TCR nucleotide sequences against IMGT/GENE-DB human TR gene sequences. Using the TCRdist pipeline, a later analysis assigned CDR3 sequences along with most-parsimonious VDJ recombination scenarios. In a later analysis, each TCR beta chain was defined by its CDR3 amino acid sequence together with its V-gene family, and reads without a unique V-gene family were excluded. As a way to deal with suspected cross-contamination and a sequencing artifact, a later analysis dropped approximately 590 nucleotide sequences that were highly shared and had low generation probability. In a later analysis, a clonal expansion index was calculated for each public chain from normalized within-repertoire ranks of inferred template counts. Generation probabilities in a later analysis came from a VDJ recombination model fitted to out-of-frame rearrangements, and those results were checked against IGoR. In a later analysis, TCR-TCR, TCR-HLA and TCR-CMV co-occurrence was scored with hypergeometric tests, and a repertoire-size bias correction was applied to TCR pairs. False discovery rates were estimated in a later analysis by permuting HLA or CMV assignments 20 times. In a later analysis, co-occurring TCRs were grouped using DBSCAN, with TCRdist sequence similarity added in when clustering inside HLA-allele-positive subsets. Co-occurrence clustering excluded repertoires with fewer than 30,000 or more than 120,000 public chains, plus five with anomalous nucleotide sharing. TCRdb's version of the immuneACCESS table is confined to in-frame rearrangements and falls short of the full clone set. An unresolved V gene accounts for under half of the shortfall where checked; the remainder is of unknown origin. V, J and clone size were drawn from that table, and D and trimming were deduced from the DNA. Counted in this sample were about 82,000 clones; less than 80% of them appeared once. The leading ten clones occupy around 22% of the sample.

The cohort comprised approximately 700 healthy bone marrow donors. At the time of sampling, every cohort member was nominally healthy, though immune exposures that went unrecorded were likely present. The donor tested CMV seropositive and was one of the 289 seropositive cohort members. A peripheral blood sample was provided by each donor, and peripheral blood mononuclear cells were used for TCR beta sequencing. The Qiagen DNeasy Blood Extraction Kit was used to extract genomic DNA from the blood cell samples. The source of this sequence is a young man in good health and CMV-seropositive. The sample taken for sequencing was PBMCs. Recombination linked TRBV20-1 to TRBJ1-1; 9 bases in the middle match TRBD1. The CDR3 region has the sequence CSAKQGARAFF. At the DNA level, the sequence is TGCAGTGCGAAACAGGGGGCACGCGCTTTCTTT.